A single sample is the source of the 23 T cell receptor beta chains below, sequenced in a study of T cells in Graves' hyperthyroidism and ophthalmopathy (dated by TCRdb to between 2018 and 2021). Libraries were constructed by multiplex PCR. Sequencer: Illumina HiSeq 2000. The TCR beta CDR3 regions were amplified from the RNA transcripts. The first round of RT-PCR for the TCR CDR3 was performed with the HTBI primer set and the Qiagen OneStep RT-PCR kit. TCRdb redid the processing of the public reads, applying fastp at Q25 and MiXCR, and retained in-frame beta chains. Entries that share a CDR3 protein sequence are merged under the most common genes and DNA. The sample table contains over 300,000 distinct CDR3 sequences; only one count was recorded for approximately 13% of them. Together, the top ten hold 11% of the sample. Sequencing was done on a sample of blood. These receptor sequences come from a woman aged 60-75 years with Graves' hyperthyroidism.

This clonotype occurred many times. J is TRBJ2-1 and V is TRBV11-2, with 9 positions matching TRBD2. Per the germline V gene, CDR1 is SGHAT and CDR2 is FQNNGV. The CDR3 has 14 residues. J lost 4 bases, V lost 6 bases, and 4 bases had no gene match. In DNA form, the CDR3 reads TGTGCCAGCAGTTCACTAGCGGGTTACAATGAGCAGTTCTTC. Residues: CASSSLAGYNEQFF.

This clonotype was detected ten times or more. The V call is TRBV28, the J call TRBJ1-4; D perhaps matches TRBD1 (6 bases). Germline V gene data show CDR1 as MDHEN and CDR2 as SYDVKM. This CDR3 contains 15 residues. V was shortened by 6 bases and J by 5 bases, with 16 bases between the two germline ends. The DNA for the CDR3 is TGTGCCAGCAGGCCCCAAGGACAGCCGAATGAAAAACTGTTTTTT. Encoded protein: CASRPQGQPNEKLFF.

This clonotype was seen many times. The chain combines TRBV12-3 or TRBV12-4 with TRBJ1-1; D gene unclear. Trimming shortened V by 5 bases and J by 8 bases, and 12 bases separated the two germline ends. The length of the CDR3 is 12 residues. CDR3 amino acids: CASSPRRLEAFF. CDR3 in DNA: TGTGCCAGCAGTCCCCGGAGGCTAGAAGCTTTCTTT.

A few counts support this clonotype. The V call is TRBV18, the J call TRBJ2-3; D is possibly TRBD2 (6 bases). This CDR3 is built from 14 residues. V was trimmed by 2 bases and J by 13 bases, leaving 19 bases between them. In germline, CDR1 is KGHSH, CDR2 LQKENI. CDR3 bases: TGTGCCAGCTCACCATCTCTGGGCGCGGGGACTGAGTATTTT. As protein: CASSPSLGAGTEYF.

As for this clonotype: One base away lies a much larger clone, so this may be a sequencing read error. J is TRBJ2-5 and V is TRBV3-1; D is undetermined. The ends were cut back, 1 base at V and 13 bases at J, with 19 bases in the middle. The CDR3 extends over 14 amino acids. The germline CDR1 and CDR2 sequences are LGHDT and YNNKEL (reference sequence). CDR3 in amino acids: CASSQGHLGRARYF. CDR3 coding DNA: TGTGCCAGCAGCCAAGGTCATTTAGGGCGAGCTCGGTACTTC.

This clonotype was seen at least ten times. The chain uses TRBV27 and TRBJ2-1; no definite D call. CDR1 is MNHEY and CDR2 is SMNVEV in the germline V gene (reference sequence). This CDR3 is 13 amino acids long. V was cut by 6 bases and J by 9 bases, with 15 bases left in between. This CDR3 is CASSLGTAGEQFF. As DNA, the CDR3 is TGTGCCAGCAGCTTAGGCACCGCAGGTGAGCAGTTCTTC.

This clonotype was observed at least ten times. The genes are TRBV30 and TRBJ2-7; 7 positions match TRBD1. Germline CDR1 reads GTSNPN; CDR2 reads SVGIG (reference sequence). There are 15 residues in the CDR3. J gave up 7 bases and V 4 bases, and 16 bases lay outside the gene matches. CDR3 amino acids: CAWKNPGQHLREQYF. CDR3 DNA sequence: TGTGCCTGGAAAAATCCGGGACAGCACCTACGAGAGCAGTACTTC.

CDR3 amino acids: CASSPILGQGGDEQYF. The CDR3 DNA follows: TGTGCCAGCAGCCCCATCTTAGGACAAGGAGGGGACGAGCAGTACTTC. V and J are TRBV3-1 and TRBJ2-7; the D gene is possibly TRBD2 (6 bases). Trimming cost V 4 bases and J 5 bases, with 21 bases left between them. CDR1 and CDR2 (germline): LGHDT, YNNKEL (reference sequence). CDR3 length: 16 amino acids.

Written as DNA, the CDR3 is TGCGCCAGCAGCTTACAGGACGCCAGGGAGACCCAGTACTTC. Translation gives CASSLQDARETQYF. The chain couples TRBV5-1 to TRBJ2-5; D is perhaps TRBD1 (5 bases). Germline-derived CDR1 and CDR2 are SGHRS and YFSETQ. With 2 bases removed from V and 5 bases from J, the gap between germline ends came to 13 bases. This CDR3 has 14 residues.

Comment on this clonotype: Possible read error: a much larger clone is one base away. The gene calls are TRBV6-2 or TRBV6-3 and TRBJ2-3, with a tentative D call TRBD2 (5 bases). CDR3 length: 12 residues. CDR1 MNHEY and CDR2 SVGEGT come from the germline V gene. DNA of the CDR3: TGTACCGCAGCTGGAGGAACAGATACGCAGTATTTT. The encoded protein is CTAAGGTDTQYF.

In its sample, this clonotype was seen a few times. Germline and junction disagree at one end, which may indicate a read error. The gene calls are TRBV11-2 and TRBJ2-7; D might be TRBD1 or TRBD2, each matching 5 bases. The germline V gene has CDR1 SGHAT and CDR2 FQNNGV. This CDR3 is built from 16 residues. Here the CDR3 DNA reads TGCGCCAGCAGCCAATTGCCGGGACCTTCCTTCTACGAGCAGTACTTC. This encodes CASSQLPGPSFYEQYF.

This chain's CDR3 is CAWRARGLWTGQETQYF. Here the CDR3 DNA reads TGTGCCTGGAGGGCCCGGGGGCTTTGGACAGGGCAAGAGACCCAGTACTTC. The gene calls are TRBV30 and TRBJ2-5, with 8 bases aligning to TRBD1. The CDR3 totals 17 residues. Trimming took 3 bases from V and 2 from J; bases not matched to a gene: 14. The germline CDR1 and CDR2 sequences are GTSNPN and SVGIG (reference sequence).

The CDR3 DNA reads TGTGCCTGGCCTCGGGGACAGGGTGACGGCTACACCTTC. Its translation: CAWPRGQGDGYTF. The chain carries TRBV30 and TRBJ1-2; TRBD1 aligns across 9 bases. CDR1 is GTSNPN and CDR2 is SVGIG in the germline V gene (reference sequence). The CDR3 loop spans 13 amino acids. The junction had 9 bases not matched to a gene; V was cut back by 5 bases and J by 8 bases.

The V call is TRBV7-9, the J call TRBJ1-1; the match to TRBD1 covers 9 bases. From germline, CDR1 is SEHNR and CDR2 FQNEAQ (reference sequence). The CDR3 has 13 amino acids. J was trimmed by 11 bases and V by 6 bases; bases with no gene match: 10. In DNA form, the CDR3 reads TGTGCCAGCAGATCCGGGACAGGGCGATTTGCTTTCTTT. It translates to CASRSGTGRFAFF.

This clonotype appeared many times. The gene calls are TRBV7-2 and TRBJ2-4, with a possible D match to TRBD2 (6 bases). This CDR3 comprises 17 residues. Germline V CDR1 and CDR2: SGHTA, FQGNSA. V was cut by 3 bases and J by 0 bases, with 15 bases left in between. The CDR3 region has the DNA TGTGCCAGCAGCTTCCAGGGATGGGGGGTAGCCAAAAACATTCAGTACTTC. Translating gives CASSFQGWGVAKNIQYF.

The table lists this clonotype with many counts. CDR3: CASSLGYFNEQFF. The CDR3 region has the DNA TGTGCCAGCAGTTTAGGCTACTTCAATGAGCAGTTCTTC. V gene TRBV12-3 or TRBV12-4 combines with J gene TRBJ2-1; D uncertain. The V gene lost 1 base and the J gene lost 6 bases, with 7 bases spanning the gap. The CDR3 runs 13 residues.

The V call is TRBV15, the J call TRBJ1-1; D unclear. CDR1 and CDR2 from the germline V gene are LNHNV and YYDKDF (reference sequence). CDR3 length: 14 residues. V was shortened by 0 bases and J by 0 bases, with 5 bases between the two germline ends. The CDR3, as DNA: TGTGCCACCAGCAGAGATAGTTTGAACACTGAAGCTTTCTTT. Translated: CATSRDSLNTEAFF.

CDR3 nucleotides: TGTGCCACCAGTGAACCGGGGACAGGGGATGCCAAAAACATTCAGTACTTC. Translated, it gives CATSEPGTGDAKNIQYF. J is TRBJ2-4 and V is TRBV24-1, with 10 nucleotides matching TRBD1. Germline V gives CDR1 KGHDR, CDR2 SFDVKD. CDR3 length equals 17 residues. V lost 4 bases, J lost 1 base, and 6 bases stayed unmatched.

The chain recombines TRBV28 with TRBJ2-7; D gene ambiguous. This CDR3 has 12 residues. Looked up from germline, CDR1 is MDHEN and CDR2 is SYDVKM. Deletions cut 5 bases from V and 6 bases from J, with 11 bases between. The CDR3 loop reads CASSPPGGEQYF. CDR3 sequence (DNA): TGTGCCAGCAGTCCTCCGGGCGGCGAGCAGTACTTC.

The sample holds many counts of this clonotype. This chain uses TRBV12-3 or TRBV12-4 with TRBJ2-1; D is undetermined. With 5 bases removed from V and 0 bases from J, the gap between germline ends came to 8 bases. CDR3 length equals 14 residues. CDR3 sequence (DNA): TGTGCCAGCAGTCCCCGGACCTCCTACAATGAGCAGTTCTTC. It encodes CASSPRTSYNEQFF.

Comment on this clonotype: Being one base from a much bigger clone, this may be a read error. This chain connects TRBV10-3 to TRBJ2-7, with 11 bases lining up with TRBD1. This CDR3 region has 14 residues. The germline V gene encodes CDR1 ENHRY and CDR2 SYGVKD. The CDR3 bases are TGTGCCAGCAGTTGGGACAGGGGGACGGATGAGCAGTACTTC. Translated: CASSWDRGTDEQYF.

This clonotype was detected ten times or more. This chain connects TRBV5-1 to TRBJ2-7; tentatively, D is TRBD1 (6 bases). Germline loops: CDR1 SGHRS, CDR2 YFSETQ. V was clipped by 4 bases and J by 3 bases, with 14 bases between them. The CDR3 extends over 14 amino acids. The DNA of the CDR3 is TGCGCCAGCAGCCAGATAGACAGGCTCTACGAGCAGTACTTC. Residues: CASSQIDRLYEQYF.

This clonotype was detected ten times or more. The chain links TRBV12-3 or TRBV12-4 to TRBJ2-4; 9 nucleotides align to TRBD1. J lost 2 bases, V lost 6 bases, and 8 bases had no gene match. This CDR3 has 16 amino acids. The CDR3 sequence: CASRTTGTGSKNIQYF. For the CDR3, the DNA is TGTGCCAGCAGAACAACCGGGACAGGGTCCAAAAACATTCAGTACTTC.